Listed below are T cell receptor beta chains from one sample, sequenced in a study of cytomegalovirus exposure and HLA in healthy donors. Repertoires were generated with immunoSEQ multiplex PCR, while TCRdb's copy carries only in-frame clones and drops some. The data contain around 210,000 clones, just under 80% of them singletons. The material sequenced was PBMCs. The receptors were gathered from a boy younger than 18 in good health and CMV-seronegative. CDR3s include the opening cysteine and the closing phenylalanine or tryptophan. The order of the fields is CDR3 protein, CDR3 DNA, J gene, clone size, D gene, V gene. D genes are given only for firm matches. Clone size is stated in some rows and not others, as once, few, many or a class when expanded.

CASSSTSGGNNEQFF	TGTGCCAGCAGCTCTACTAGCGGGGGTAACAATGAGCAGTTCTTC	TRBJ2-1	-	TRBD2	TRBV7-8
CASSLAAGSNNEQFF	TGTGCCAGCAGCTTGGCGGCAGGATCTAACAATGAGCAGTTCTTC	TRBJ2-1	-	-	TRBV5-4
CASSQMPTEYSNQPQHF	TGCGCCAGCAGCCAAATGCCCACGGAGTATAGCAATCAGCCCCAGCATTTT	TRBJ1-5	-	-	TRBV4-1
CASSLARYGYTF	TGTGCCAGCAGCTTAGCCCGCTATGGCTACACCTTC	TRBJ1-2	-	-	TRBV7-2
CASSEREGDEQYF	TGTGCCAGCAGTGAGCGGGAGGGTGACGAGCAGTACTTC	TRBJ2-7	-	TRBD2	TRBV6-4
CATGQGGGGTEAFF	TGTGCCACCGGACAGGGAGGAGGGGGAACTGAAGCTTTCTTT	TRBJ1-1	few	TRBD1	TRBV6-1
CASSLLMGSGGYTF	TGTGCCAGCAGTTTACTCATGGGGTCGGGGGGCTACACCTTC	TRBJ1-2	-	-	TRBV27
CASSFISGPADSYNEQFF	TGCGCCAGCAGCTTCATTTCCGGTCCTGCCGACTCCTACAATGAGCAGTTCTTC	TRBJ2-1	-	-	TRBV5-1
CASGLVQEQPQHF	TGTGCTAGTGGTTTGGTACAAGAACAGCCCCAGCATTTT	TRBJ1-5	few	-	TRBV12-5
CASPLPPSRGKSPLHF	TGCGCCAGTCCCCTACCCCCCTCAAGAGGGAAGTCACCCCTCCACTTT	TRBJ1-6	-	-	TRBV23-1
CASGGLLSYNEQFF	TGTGCCAGCGGGGGACTGCTCTCCTACAATGAGCAGTTCTTC	TRBJ2-1	-	-	TRBV6-1
CAISEKGQGDNEQYF	TGTGCCATCAGTGAAAAGGGACAGGGGGACAACGAGCAGTACTTC	TRBJ2-7	once	TRBD1	TRBV10-3
CASSQPITGRDNSPLHF	TGTGCCAGCAGCCAACCTATCACAGGGCGTGATAATTCACCCCTCCACTTT	TRBJ1-6	-	-	TRBV4-2
CASSHMGGRPGELFF	TGTGCCAGCAGTCACATGGGAGGGCGGCCCGGGGAGCTGTTTTTT	TRBJ2-2	-	TRBD2	TRBV27
CASSQLCGQGRYGYTF	TGCGCCAGCAGTCAATTATGTGGACAGGGGAGATATGGCTACACCTTC	TRBJ1-2	once	TRBD1	TRBV23-1
CASSFGTGQNTEAFF	TGTGCCAGCAGCTTTGGGACAGGGCAGAACACTGAAGCTTTCTTT	TRBJ1-1	-	TRBD1	TRBV11-2
CASSEASTLSNEKLFF	TGTGCCAGCAGTGAAGCAAGCACTCTATCTAATGAAAAACTGTTTTTT	TRBJ1-4	-	-	TRBV6-1
CAWSVNGGGGYTF	TGTGCCTGGAGTGTAAACGGGGGGGGTGGCTACACCTTC	TRBJ1-2	-	-	TRBV30
CASSPTGTGISEAFF	TGTGCCAGCAGCCCAACCGGGACAGGGATTTCTGAAGCTTTCTTT	TRBJ1-1	-	TRBD1	TRBV7-3
CASSQHGQFINEKLFF	TGTGCCAGCAGCCAGCACGGACAGTTTATTAATGAAAAACTGTTTTTT	TRBJ1-4	-	-	TRBV14
CSVEKVFNGEAFF	TGCAGCGTTGAAAAAGTATTTAACGGTGAAGCTTTCTTT	TRBJ1-1	-	-	TRBV29-1
CSVGLPLETQYF	TGCAGCGTAGGACTGCCCCTCGAGACCCAGTACTTC	TRBJ2-5	few	-	TRBV29-1
CAWATGSGANVLTF	TGTGCCTGGGCAACAGGATCTGGGGCCAACGTCCTGACTTTC	TRBJ2-6	-	-	TRBV30
CASSTGRWAFEAFF	TGTGCCAGTAGTACCGGTCGGTGGGCCTTTGAAGCTTTCTTT	TRBJ1-1	-	-	TRBV19
CASEKTGAPNTEAFF	TGTGCCAGCGAAAAAACAGGGGCCCCGAACACTGAAGCTTTCTTT	TRBJ1-1	-	TRBD1	TRBV9
CSVAGRGTQYF	TGCAGCGTGGCCGGCCGGGGGACCCAGTACTTC	TRBJ2-5	-	-	TRBV29-1
CASSGDRVGNTIYF	TGTGCCAGCAGTGGAGACAGGGTGGGAAACACCATATATTTT	TRBJ1-3	-	TRBD1	TRBV2
CASSLIPGQGYNEQFF	TGCGCCAGCAGCCTGATCCCGGGACAGGGGTACAATGAGCAGTTCTTC	TRBJ2-1	-	TRBD1	TRBV5-1
CSVEPSSYNEQFF	TGCAGCGTTGAGCCCAGCTCCTACAATGAGCAGTTCTTC	TRBJ2-1	-	-	TRBV29-1
CASSKQNTEAFF	TGTGCCAGCAGTAAGCAAAACACTGAAGCTTTCTTT	TRBJ1-1	-	-	TRBV6-5
CASRPGGGRSYNSPLHF	TGTGCCAGCCGCCCTGGGGGGGGGCGCTCCTATAATTCACCCCTCCACTTT	TRBJ1-6	-	-	TRBV19
CATSRDHTSVYEQYF	TGTGCCACCAGCAGAGATCATACTAGCGTCTACGAGCAGTACTTC	TRBJ2-7	-	TRBD2	TRBV15
CASSLEASGVYSYNEQFF	TGTGCCAGCAGCTTAGAGGCTAGCGGGGTTTACTCCTACAATGAGCAGTTCTTC	TRBJ2-1	few	TRBD2	TRBV7-6
CAWKGVDGSPLHF	TGTGCCTGGAAGGGAGTGGACGGATCACCCCTCCACTTT	TRBJ1-6	-	-	TRBV30
CASSRGDRETGELFF	TGTGCCAGCAGTAGAGGGGACAGGGAAACCGGGGAGCTGTTTTTT	TRBJ2-2	-	TRBD1	TRBV6-5
CASSYLDSNEQYF	TGTGCCAGCAGTTACCTAGACAGCAACGAGCAGTACTTC	TRBJ2-7	-	-	TRBV6-5
CASSSRGRLAGKSSYEQYF	TGTGCCAGTAGTTCAAGGGGGAGACTAGCGGGGAAGAGCTCCTACGAGCAGTACTTC	TRBJ2-7	-	TRBD2	TRBV19
CASLERRLSAHEQYF	TGTGCCAGCCTAGAGAGGAGACTCTCGGCCCACGAGCAGTACTTC	TRBJ2-7	-	-	TRBV2
CASSDSGTGGRKLFF	TGTGCCAGCAGTGATTCTGGGACAGGAGGTCGAAAACTGTTTTTT	TRBJ1-4	-	TRBD1	TRBV25-1
CASSLLASEQYF	TGTGCCAGCAGCTTACTAGCTTCCGAGCAGTACTTC	TRBJ2-7	-	-	TRBV7-2
CASSVEGAGELFF	TGTGCCAGCAGCGTAGAAGGGGCCGGGGAGCTGTTTTTT	TRBJ2-2	-	-	TRBV9
CASSLESSMYYEQYF	TGTGCCAGCAGCTTAGAGTCTAGTATGTACTACGAGCAGTACTTC	TRBJ2-7	-	-	TRBV7-2
CASSPGTPSSYNSPLHF	TGTGCCAGCAGCCCAGGGACACCGAGCTCCTATAATTCACCCCTCCACTTT	TRBJ1-6	-	-	TRBV9
CASSQTPTGDTEAFF	TGCGCCAGCAGTCAAACCCCGACCGGGGACACTGAAGCTTTCTTT	TRBJ1-1	few	-	TRBV10-1
CASSYSEGTEAFF	TGTGCCAGCAGTTACTCGGAGGGCACTGAAGCTTTCTTT	TRBJ1-1	-	-	TRBV6-5
CSVEDRGYTEAFF	TGCAGCGTTGAAGATCGGGGTTACACTGAAGCTTTCTTT	TRBJ1-1	-	-	TRBV29-1
CASRRLWGYTF	TGTGCCAGCAGACGACTCTGGGGCTACACCTTC	TRBJ1-2	-	-	TRBV6-5
CSVEGWGLSSYEQYF	TGCAGCGTTGAGGGGTGGGGGCTCTCCTCCTACGAGCAGTACTTC	TRBJ2-7	-	-	TRBV29-1
CASSLTGTSGNNEQFF	TGTGCCAGCAGTTTAACCGGGACTAGCGGAAACAATGAGCAGTTCTTC	TRBJ2-1	once	TRBD2	TRBV27
CASSDRVYRSGANVLTF	TGTGCCAGCAGTGACAGGGTCTATCGCTCTGGGGCCAACGTCCTGACTTTC	TRBJ2-6	-	-	TRBV2
CASSLFGQAGNTIYF	TGTGCCAGCAGCTTATTCGGACAGGCTGGAAACACCATATATTTT	TRBJ1-3	once	TRBD1	TRBV11-3
CASSPRQGADTEAFF	TGTGCCAGCTCACCAAGGCAGGGGGCAGACACTGAAGCTTTCTTT	TRBJ1-1	-	TRBD1	TRBV18
CASSQVRGRFQTQYF	TGCGCCAGCAGCCAAGTACGAGGGAGGTTTCAGACCCAGTACTTC	TRBJ2-5	-	-	TRBV4-1
CASSYGAGRTDTQYF	TGTGCCAGCAGCTACGGGGCGGGGCGCACAGATACGCAGTATTTT	TRBJ2-3	once	-	TRBV7-2
CASTLRGPTNIQYF	TGTGCCAGCACCCTCCGAGGCCCCACAAACATTCAGTACTTC	TRBJ2-4	few	-	TRBV11-2